This T cell receptor (beta chain) stems from a study of T cells in Graves' hyperthyroidism and ophthalmopathy. An absence of ophthalmopathy progression within 18 months meant stable Graves' hyperthyroidism. Hyperthyroidism patients were newly diagnosed, had disease duration under 2 months, and were aged 18 to 65 years. Study-wide results and caveats: Among thyroid clonotypes expanded above 0.001, most also appeared in blood.

As concerns this clonotype: Its antigen is undetermined.

The CDR3 contains 14 residues. CDR1 and CDR2 from the germline V gene are KGHDR and SFDVKD. With 5 bases removed from V and 4 bases from J, the gap between germline ends came to 13 bases. Regions amplified from RNA transcripts were the TCR beta CDR3 regions. First-round RT-PCR with HTBI primers amplified the TCR CDR3 region. MiXCR, applied by TCRdb to the multiplex PCR reads, yields one record per CDR3 protein. In the table there are under 350,000 distinct CDR3 sequences, 21% of which are singletons. The sequence came from a woman aged 50 to 60 with Graves' hyperthyroidism. The sample taken for sequencing was blood. The V gene is TRBV24-1, the J gene TRBJ1-1; a weak D match, TRBD1 (5 bases). The CDR3: CATSVGPWSTEAFF. The CDR3 DNA reads TGTGCCACCAGTGTGGGGCCATGGAGCACTGAAGCTTTCTTT.